This T cell receptor beta chain emerged from a study of CD8+ T cells in alopecia areata. Findings and caveats of the study: Normal-skin resident alphabeta T cells also appear among scalp sample sequences. Since there was just one nonresponder, nobody can yet say how baseline CD8+ expansion ties to response. The study found higher clonality in lesional than normal scalp, especially in alopecia totalis/universalis.

cDNA reverse transcribed from extracted RNA served as the sequencing template. Data came from immunoSEQ multiplex PCR; TCRdb stores just in-frame clones and leaves some out. In the table there are 120,000 to 150,000 clones, approximately 80% of which are singletons. This clone was detected only a few times. Its antigen remains unknown. CDR1 LNHNV and CDR2 YYDKDF come from the germline V gene (reference sequence). This CDR3 has 15 residues. V was pared by 3 bases and J by 4 bases, with 5 bases of the junction left unmatched. The treatment is: oral pan-JAK inhibitor, 5-10 mg twice daily. In alopecia areata patients, both lesional scalp punch biopsies and peripheral blood were collected.

Sequencing used CD8+ T cells sorted from blood, obtained at week 4, from a patient treated with tofacitinib. The sequence was obtained from a human donor with alopecia areata. The chain combines TRBV15 with TRBJ2-1; 8 bases fit TRBD2. The CDR3 is CATSRRGAIYNEQFF. The CDR3 DNA follows: TGTGCCACCAGCAGGCGGGGGGCCATTTACAATGAGCAGTTCTTC.